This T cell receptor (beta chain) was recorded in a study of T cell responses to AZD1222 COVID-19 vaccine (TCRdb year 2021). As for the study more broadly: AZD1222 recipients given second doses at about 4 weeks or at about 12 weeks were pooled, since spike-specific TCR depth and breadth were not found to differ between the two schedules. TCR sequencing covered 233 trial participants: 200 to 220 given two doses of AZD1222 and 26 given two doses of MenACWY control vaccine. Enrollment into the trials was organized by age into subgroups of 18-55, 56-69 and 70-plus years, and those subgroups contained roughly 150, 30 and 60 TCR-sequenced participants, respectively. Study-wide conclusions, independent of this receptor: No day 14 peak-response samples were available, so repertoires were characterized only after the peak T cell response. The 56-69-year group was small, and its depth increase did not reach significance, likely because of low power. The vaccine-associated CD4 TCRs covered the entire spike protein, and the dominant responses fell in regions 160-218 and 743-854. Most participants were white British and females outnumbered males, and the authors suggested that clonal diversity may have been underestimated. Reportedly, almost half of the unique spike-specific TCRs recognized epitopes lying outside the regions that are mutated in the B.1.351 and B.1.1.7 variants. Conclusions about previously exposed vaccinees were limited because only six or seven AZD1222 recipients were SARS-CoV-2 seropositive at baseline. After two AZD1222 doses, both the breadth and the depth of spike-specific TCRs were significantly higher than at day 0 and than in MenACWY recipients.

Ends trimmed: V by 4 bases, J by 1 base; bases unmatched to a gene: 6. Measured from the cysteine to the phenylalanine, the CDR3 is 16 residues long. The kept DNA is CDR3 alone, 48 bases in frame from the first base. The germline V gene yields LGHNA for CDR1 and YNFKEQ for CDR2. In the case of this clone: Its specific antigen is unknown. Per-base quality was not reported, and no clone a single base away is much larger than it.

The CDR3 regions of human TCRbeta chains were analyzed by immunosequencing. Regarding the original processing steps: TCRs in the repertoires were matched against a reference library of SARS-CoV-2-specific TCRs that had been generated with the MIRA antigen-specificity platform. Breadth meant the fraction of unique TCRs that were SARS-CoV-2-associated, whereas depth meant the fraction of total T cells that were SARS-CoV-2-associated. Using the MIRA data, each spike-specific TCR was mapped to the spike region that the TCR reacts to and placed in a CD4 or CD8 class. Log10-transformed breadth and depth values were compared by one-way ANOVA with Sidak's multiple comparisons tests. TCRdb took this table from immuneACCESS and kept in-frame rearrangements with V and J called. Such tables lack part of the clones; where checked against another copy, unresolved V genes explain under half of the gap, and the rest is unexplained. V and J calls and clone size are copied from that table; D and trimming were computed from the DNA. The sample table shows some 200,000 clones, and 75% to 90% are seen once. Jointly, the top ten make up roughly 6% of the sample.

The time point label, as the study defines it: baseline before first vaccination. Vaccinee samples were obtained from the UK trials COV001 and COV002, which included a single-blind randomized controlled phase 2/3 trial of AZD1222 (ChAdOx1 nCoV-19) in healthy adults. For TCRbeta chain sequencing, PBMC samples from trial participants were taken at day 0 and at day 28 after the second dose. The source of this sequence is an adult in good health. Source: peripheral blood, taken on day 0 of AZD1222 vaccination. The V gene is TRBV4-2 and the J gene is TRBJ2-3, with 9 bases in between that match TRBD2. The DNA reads TGTGCCAGCAGCCGTAAGTCTAGCGGGGGCACAGATACGCAGTATTTT. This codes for CASSRKSSGGTDTQYF.